What follows are 20 T cell receptor beta chains derived from one specimen sequenced in a study of shared clonotypes between healthy human individuals. The assay was immunoSEQ multiplex PCR, and TCRdb's table has in-frame clones only and misses some. The sample has around 2.5 million clones, approximately 94% seen once. The sequenced sample was naive CD4+ T cells from PBMCs. Subset: CD45RA+ positively selected. These receptors were collected from a man between 18 and 29 years old in good health. Some clones in this sample may be carry-over from other donors' samples.

The rearrangement uses TRBV5-5 and TRBJ1-5; TRBD1 is a possible D gene (5 bases). Trimming removed 0 bases from V and 7 bases from J, with 14 bases in between. The CDR3 covers 15 residues. The germline gives CDR1 SGHKS, CDR2 YYEKEE (reference sequence). The CDR3 reads CASSLGGRGNQPQHF. Written as DNA, the CDR3 is TGTGCCAGCAGCTTGGGGGGGAGAGGGAACCAGCCCCAGCATTTT.

V is TRBV29-1 and J is TRBJ1-2; the D is unclear. The CDR3 totals 12 residues. V was trimmed by 3 bases and J by 4 bases, leaving 9 bases between them. Germline V gene data show CDR1 as SQVTM and CDR2 as ANQGSEA. The chain's CDR3 is CSVDSALYGYTF. Written as DNA, the CDR3 is TGCAGCGTTGATTCGGCACTCTATGGCTACACCTTC.

The chain has TRBV18 and TRBJ2-1; D is possibly TRBD1 or TRBD2 (5 bases each). The germline V and J ends were trimmed by 6 bases and 3 bases, with 15 bases remaining between them. CDR1 is KGHSH and CDR2 is LQKENI in the germline V gene. The CDR3 is 15 residues long. The CDR3: CASSPRGLFYNEQFF. DNA of the CDR3: TGTGCCAGCTCGCCGAGGGGTCTATTCTACAATGAGCAGTTCTTC.

V gene TRBV28 combines with J gene TRBJ2-7; 7 bases line up with TRBD1. Trimming removed 3 bases from V and 10 bases from J; junction bases left unmatched: 6. In germline, CDR1 is MDHEN, CDR2 SYDVKM. CDR3 length equals 12 residues. CDR3 DNA sequence: TGTGCCAGCAGTTTGCGACAGGGCCATCAGTACTTC. Its protein is CASSLRQGHQYF.

The chain carries TRBV11-2 and TRBJ2-1; D is unclear. The CDR3 totals 16 residues. Trimming shortened V by 5 bases and J by 5 bases, and 19 bases separated the two germline ends. The germline CDR1 and CDR2 sequences are SGHAT and FQNNGV. CDR3 region: CASSPPLGLVNNEQFF. DNA of the CDR3: TGTGCCAGCAGCCCCCCCCTAGGTTTGGTTAACAATGAGCAGTTCTTC.

The rearrangement joins TRBV7-2 to TRBJ1-1; D is possibly TRBD1 (5 bases). The CDR3 contains 14 residues. Germline CDR1 SGHTA, CDR2 FQGNSA. Trimming took 5 bases from V and 4 from J, leaving 14 bases between them. Written as DNA, the CDR3 is TGTGCCAGCAGCCCGTCGTGGGGCGGCACTGAAGCTTTCTTT. Amino acids: CASSPSWGGTEAFF.

The chain joins TRBV18 to TRBJ2-3; TRBD1 matches at 9 bases. The germline gives CDR1 KGHSH, CDR2 LQKENI. CDR3 length equals 16 residues. Trimming cost V 2 bases and J 4 bases; bases outside gene matches: 7. The CDR3 nucleotides read TGTGCCAGCTCACCATCCGGGACAGGGTATGCAGATACGCAGTATTTT. It specifies CASSPSGTGYADTQYF.

The rearrangement uses TRBV9 and TRBJ2-3, with D unclear. In germline, CDR1 is SGDLS, CDR2 YYNGEE. The CDR3 consists of 12 residues. Trimming shortened V by 3 bases and J by 6 bases, and 8 bases separated the two germline ends. The CDR3 nucleotides read TGTGCCAGCAGCGCATCGAGGGATACGCAGTATTTT. Protein product: CASSASRDTQYF. Complete variable domain (other parts from reference TRBV9 and TRBJ2-3): DSGVTQTPKHLITATGQRVTLRCSPRSGDLSVYWYQQSLDQGLQFLIQYYNGEERAKGNILERFSAQQFPDLHSELNLSSLELGDSALYFCASSASRDTQYFGPGTRLTVL.

This chain joins TRBV18 and TRBJ2-6; 9 nucleotides match TRBD2. Looked up from germline, CDR1 is KGHSH and CDR2 is LQKENI. After removal of 3 bases from V and 0 bases from J, the junction contained 6 bases not matched to a gene. The CDR3 covers 18 residues. CDR3 loop: CASSPLAGVSSGANVLTF. The CDR3 DNA is TGTGCCAGCTCACCCTTAGCGGGGGTCAGCTCTGGGGCCAACGTCCTGACTTTC.

The chain couples TRBV11-3 to TRBJ1-1; possibly TRBD1 for D (6 bases). Germline V CDR1 and CDR2: SGHNT, YENEEA. This CDR3 comprises 17 residues. V was clipped by 4 bases and J by 3 bases, with 21 bases between them. CDR3 loop: CASSSPRYRVEDTEAFF. The CDR3, as DNA: TGTGCCAGCAGCTCCCCGCGATACAGGGTAGAGGACACTGAAGCTTTCTTT.

The chain links TRBV15 to TRBJ2-7, with 7 positions matching TRBD2. This CDR3 contains 14 residues. V lost 2 bases to trimming and J lost 4 bases; unmatched junction nucleotides: 5. Germline V lookup: CDR1 LNHNV, CDR2 YYDKDF (reference sequence). In DNA form, the CDR3 reads TGTGCCACCAGCAGATACCGGGACTATTACGAGCAGTACTTC. This encodes CATSRYRDYYEQYF.

V is TRBV5-1 and J is TRBJ2-7; D may be TRBD1 (5 bases). Looked up from germline, CDR1 is SGHRS and CDR2 is YFSETQ. V was trimmed by 0 bases and J by 6 bases, leaving 16 bases between them. The CDR3 spans 15 residues. The CDR3 spells CASSLEGRASSEQYF. CDR3 coding DNA: TGCGCCAGCAGCTTGGAGGGCAGGGCTTCTTCCGAGCAGTACTTC.

This clone has only one observation. The chain carries TRBV11-2 and TRBJ2-1; the D gene could be TRBD1 or TRBD2 (5 bases each). The V gene's germline CDR1 is SGHAT and CDR2 FQNNGV. The CDR3 runs to 11 residues. V was trimmed by 1 base and J by 15 bases, leaving 10 bases between them. The CDR3 loop is CASSLAGAVFF. In DNA, the CDR3 is TGTGCCAGCAGCTTAGCCGGGGCCGTGTTCTTC.

This chain uses TRBV28 with TRBJ1-2; weak D call: TRBD1 (5 bases). This CDR3 is built from 17 residues. Germline V gives CDR1 MDHEN, CDR2 SYDVKM. The ends were cut back, 5 bases at V and 4 bases at J, with 23 bases in the middle. CDR3 nucleotide sequence: TGTGCCAGCAGTCTAAACGAAATTTCACAGGAGACCTATGGCTACACCTTC. Encoded protein: CASSLNEISQETYGYTF.

The chain uses TRBV19 and TRBJ1-1, with D hard to call. The CDR3 loop spans 11 amino acids. The V and J ends lost 5 bases and 1 base respectively, with 2 bases between them. Germline CDR1 reads LNHDA; CDR2 reads SQIVND (reference sequence). The DNA of the CDR3 is TGTGCCAGTAGTGCGAACACTGAAGCTTTCTTT. Protein: CASSANTEAFF.

This sequence joins TRBV2 and TRBJ2-1; TRBD2 matches at 7 bases. The germline CDR1 and CDR2 sequences are SNHLY and FYNNEI. This CDR3 is 14 amino acids long. The J segment lost 5 bases and the V segment lost 6 bases, leaving 7 bases of the junction unmatched. For the CDR3, the DNA is TGTGCCAGCAGCCCCCGAGCGGGAAACAATGAGCAGTTCTTC. It encodes CASSPRAGNNEQFF.

This chain links TRBV7-3 with TRBJ1-2, with D perhaps matching TRBD1 (5 bases). CDR3 length: 12 amino acids. Germline V gene data show CDR1 as SGHTA and CDR2 as FQGTGA. Trimming shortened V by 5 bases and J by 8 bases, and 12 bases separated the two germline ends. In DNA, the CDR3 is TGTGCCAGCAGCCCAGGGACTTCGGGCTACACCTTC. Encoded protein: CASSPGTSGYTF. Full variable domain (outside the CDR3, taken from reference TRBV7-3 and TRBJ1-2): GAGVSQTPSNKVTEKGKYVELRCDPISGHTALYWYRQSLGQGPEFLIYFQGTGAADDSGLPNDRFFAVRPEGSVSTLKIQRTERGDSAVYLCASSPGTSGYTFGSGTRLTVV.

CDR3 region: CASSWTGGQPQHF. The CDR3 nucleotides read TGTGCCAGCAGCTGGACAGGGGGTCAGCCCCAGCATTTT. The V call is TRBV7-9, the J call TRBJ1-5, with 10 bases matching TRBD1. The CDR3 has 13 residues. V gave up 4 bases and J gave up 6 bases; unmatched junction bases: 0. Germline CDR1 is SEHNR and CDR2 is FQNEAQ (reference sequence).

The chain joins TRBV7-2 to TRBJ1-3; 7 nucleotides match TRBD1. Germline V CDR1 and CDR2: SGHTA, FQGNSA. With V trimmed by 5 bases and J by 0 bases, 7 bases remained unmatched. The CDR3 runs to 16 residues. CDR3 sequence (DNA): TGTGCCAGCAGCGTCGCAGGGGGGGTCTCTGGAAACACCATATATTTT. It encodes CASSVAGGVSGNTIYF.

V and J are TRBV5-1 and TRBJ1-1; D may be TRBD1 (6 bases). The CDR3 has 15 amino acids. The V end was cut by 3 bases, the J end by 5 bases, with 17 bases between. Germline V gives CDR1 SGHRS, CDR2 YFSETQ. The CDR3 DNA sequence: TGCGCCAGCAGCTCCTCCACGGGGGGCAGGACTGAAGCTTTCTTT. Its protein is CASSSSTGGRTEAFF.